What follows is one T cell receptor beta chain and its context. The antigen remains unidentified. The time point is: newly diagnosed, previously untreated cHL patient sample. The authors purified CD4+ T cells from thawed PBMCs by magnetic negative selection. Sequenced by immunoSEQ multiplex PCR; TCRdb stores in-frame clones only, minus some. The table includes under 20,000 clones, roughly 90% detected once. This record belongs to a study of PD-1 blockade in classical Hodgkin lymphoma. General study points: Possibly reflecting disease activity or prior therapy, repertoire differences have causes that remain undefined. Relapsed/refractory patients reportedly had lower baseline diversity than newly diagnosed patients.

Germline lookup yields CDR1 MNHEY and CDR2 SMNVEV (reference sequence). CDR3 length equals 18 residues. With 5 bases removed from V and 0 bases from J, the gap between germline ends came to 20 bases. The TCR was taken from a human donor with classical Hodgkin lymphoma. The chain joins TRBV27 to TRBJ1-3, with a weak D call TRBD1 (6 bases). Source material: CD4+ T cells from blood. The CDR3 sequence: CASSPQGPSSSSGNTIYF. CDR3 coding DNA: TGTGCCAGCAGTCCCCAGGGGCCCTCATCTAGCTCTGGAAACACCATATATTTT.